Listed below are T cell receptor beta chains from one sample, sequenced in a study of tumor and adjacent non-tumor tissue in lung cancer. TCRdb passed the multiplex PCR reads through MiXCR, listing each CDR3 protein once. The repertoire holds roughly 74,000 distinct CDR3 sequences, with around 80% as singletons. Input material: distant non-tumor lung tissue. All receptors derive from a man in his 70s with non-small cell lung cancer. Both conserved end residues are part of each CDR3. Each record gives: clone size, D gene, CDR3 length, J gene, V gene, CDR3 protein, CDR3 DNA. The D gene is left open where the match is weak. Only some rows state a clone size, as once, few, many or a class for expanded clones.

abundance: NA
d_gene: TRBD1
len: 17
j_gene: TRBJ1-1
v_gene: TRBV6-6
CDR3aa: CGSSYSATDRASSEAFF
CDR3nt: TGTGGCAGCAGTTACTCGGCAACGGACAGGGCTTCGTCTGAAGCTTTCTTT

abundance: NA
d_gene: TRBD2
len: 16
j_gene: TRBJ2-3
v_gene: TRBV10-3
CDR3aa: CVISDGLAGITHTQYF
CDR3nt: TGTGTCATCAGCGATGGACTAGCGGGAATAACACATACGCAGTATTTT

abundance: many
d_gene: NA
len: 17
j_gene: TRBJ1-2
v_gene: TRBV6-2/TRBV6-3
CDR3aa: CASSYPRRENVNYGYTF
CDR3nt: TGTGCCAGCAGTTACCCTCGCCGGGAGAACGTTAACTATGGCTACACCTTC

abundance: few
d_gene: TRBD1
len: 15
j_gene: TRBJ1-5
v_gene: TRBV24-1
CDR3aa: CATNRTGASNQPQHF
CDR3nt: TGTGCCACCAACCGGACAGGAGCAAGCAATCAGCCCCAGCATTTT

abundance: NA
d_gene: NA
len: 15
j_gene: TRBJ1-1
v_gene: TRBV6-1
CDR3aa: CASSGRSRVDTEAFF
CDR3nt: TGTGCCAGCAGTGGGAGGAGCAGGGTTGACACTGAAGCTTTCTTT

abundance: NA
d_gene: TRBD1
len: 16
j_gene: TRBJ1-1
v_gene: TRBV6-5
CDR3aa: CASSYSLRTGSTEAFF
CDR3nt: TGTGCGAGCAGTTACTCCCTACGGACAGGGAGCACTGAAGCCTTCTTT

abundance: NA
d_gene: TRBD2
len: 20
j_gene: TRBJ2-3
v_gene: TRBV4-2
CDR3aa: CASSQVATSGSLSAHPTQLF
CDR3nt: TGTGCCAGCAGCCAAGTCGCCACTAGCGGGAGTCTCTCCGCCCACCCTACGCAGTTATTT

abundance: once
d_gene: NA
len: 16
j_gene: TRBJ2-2
v_gene: TRBV11-2
CDR3aa: CASNLVGTGIAGEVFF
CDR3nt: NA

abundance: many
d_gene: TRBD1
len: 16
j_gene: TRBJ1-5
v_gene: TRBV28
CDR3aa: CASSPRKQGINQPQHF
CDR3nt: TGTGCCAGCAGTCCGCGTAAACAGGGGATCAATCAGCCCCAGCATTTT

abundance: many
d_gene: NA
len: 12
j_gene: TRBJ2-1
v_gene: TRBV5-1
CDR3aa: CASSQQGDEQFF
CDR3nt: TGCGCCAGCAGTCAACAGGGAGATGAGCAGTTCTTC

abundance: NA
d_gene: TRBD1
len: 14
j_gene: TRBJ2-7
v_gene: TRBV12-3/TRBV12-4
CDR3aa: CASSYRDRSYEQCF
CDR3nt: TGTGCCAGTAGTTACCGGGACAGATCCTACGAGCAGTGCTTC

abundance: once
d_gene: TRBD2
len: 14
j_gene: TRBJ2-3
v_gene: TRBV20-1
CDR3aa: CSNLLAPSTNTQYF
CDR3nt: TGCAGTAACCTACTAGCGCCAAGCACAAATACGCAATATTTT

abundance: NA
d_gene: NA
len: 13
j_gene: TRBJ1-1
v_gene: TRBV5-4
CDR3aa: CASSGSMNIEALF
CDR3nt: TGTGCCAGCAGCGGCAGTATGAACATTGAAGCTCTCTTT

abundance: NA
d_gene: NA
len: 16
j_gene: TRBJ1-2
v_gene: TRBV29-1
CDR3aa: CSFLPYQSSGEYGYTF
CDR3nt: TGCAGCTTTCTCCCCTATCAATCCTCGGGAGAATATGGCTACACCTTC

abundance: NA
d_gene: NA
len: 15
j_gene: TRBJ2-1
v_gene: TRBV12-3/TRBV12-4
CDR3aa: CASSSLVLAYIEQFF
CDR3nt: TGTGCCAGCAGTTCTCTAGTGCTAGCCTACATTGAGCAGTTCTTC

abundance: NA
d_gene: NA
len: 13
j_gene: TRBJ2-1
v_gene: TRBV6-1
CDR3aa: CARNVWGKNQQFF
CDR3nt: TGTGCCAGAAATGTCTGGGGTAAGAATCAGCAGTTCTTC

abundance: NA
d_gene: NA
len: 14
j_gene: TRBJ2-1
v_gene: TRBV28
CDR3aa: CVSSRWSSYNEQFF
CDR3nt: TGTGTCAGCAGTCGCTGGAGCTCCTACAATGAGCAGTTCTTC

abundance: once
d_gene: NA
len: 15
j_gene: TRBJ2-3
v_gene: TRBV11-3
CDR3aa: CASTRSEVSTDTQYF
CDR3nt: TGTGCCAGCACCCGTAGCGAAGTAAGCACAGATACGCAATATTTT

abundance: NA
d_gene: TRBD1
len: 13
j_gene: TRBJ2-7
v_gene: TRBV28
CDR3aa: CASIGTGTYEQYF
CDR3nt: TGTGCCAGCATTGGGACAGGTACCTACGAGCAGTACTTC

abundance: NA
d_gene: NA
len: 13
j_gene: TRBJ1-5
v_gene: TRBV4-1
CDR3aa: CASNQPDRRPQHF
CDR3nt: TGCGCCAGCAACCAACCGGACAGACGGCCCCAGCATTTT

abundance: NA
d_gene: NA
len: 16
j_gene: TRBJ2-1
v_gene: TRBV6-2/TRBV6-3
CDR3aa: CASSWIKEGLSNEQFF
CDR3nt: TGTGCCAGCAGTTGGATTAAGGAGGGTTTAAGCAACGAGCAGTTCTTC

abundance: once
d_gene: NA
len: 14
j_gene: TRBJ2-5
v_gene: TRBV7-9
CDR3aa: CASSDGRGLMTQYF
CDR3nt: TGTGCCAGCAGTGATGGGAGAGGATTGATGACCCAGTACTTC

abundance: NA
d_gene: TRBD1
len: 14
j_gene: TRBJ2-6
v_gene: TRBV20-1
CDR3aa: CSGRRDRGANVLTF
CDR3nt: TGCAGTGGTCGGAGGGACAGGGGGGCCAACGTCCTGACTTTC

abundance: NA
d_gene: NA
len: 11
j_gene: TRBJ1-1
v_gene: TRBV29-1
CDR3aa: CRVVERLEAFF
CDR3nt: TGCAGGGTTGTGGAGAGGCTTGAAGCTTTCTTT

abundance: many
d_gene: NA
len: 13
j_gene: TRBJ2-5
v_gene: TRBV29-1
CDR3aa: CSVADRFKETQYF
CDR3nt: TGCAGTGTGGCCGACCGGTTCAAAGAGACCCAGTACTTC

abundance: NA
d_gene: TRBD1
len: 20
j_gene: TRBJ1-1
v_gene: TRBV11-2
CDR3aa: CDSNLTGLGLGDLSNTEAFF
CDR3nt: TGTGACAGCAACTTGACAGGGTTGGGCCTTGGGGATTTATCGAACACTGAAGCTTTCTTT

abundance: NA
d_gene: NA
len: 17
j_gene: TRBJ2-6
v_gene: TRBV28
CDR3aa: CASSPGTSGSGANVLNF
CDR3nt: TGTGCCAGCAGCCCCGGGACTTCAGGGTCTGGGGCCAACGTCCTGAATTTC

abundance: NA
d_gene: TRBD1
len: 16
j_gene: TRBJ2-1
v_gene: TRBV10-3
CDR3aa: CAIKRNQGARCHEQFF
CDR3nt: TGTGCCATCAAACGTAATCAGGGGGCCAGGTGTCATGAACAGTTCTTC

abundance: NA
d_gene: TRBD1
len: 15
j_gene: TRBJ2-7
v_gene: TRBV4-1
CDR3aa: CASSRGTDRASERYF
CDR3nt: TGCGCCAGCAGCCGCGGTACCGACAGGGCGAGCGAGCGGTACTTC

abundance: NA
d_gene: NA
len: 13
j_gene: TRBJ2-5
v_gene: TRBV6-5
CDR3aa: CAIKKRSQETQYF
CDR3nt: TGTGCCATCAAGAAGCGGAGTCAAGAGACCCAGTACTTC

abundance: NA
d_gene: TRBD2
len: 17
j_gene: TRBJ2-4
v_gene: TRBV4-1
CDR3aa: CVSSQKARGGEGNIQYF
CDR3nt: TGCGTCAGCAGCCAAAAGGCACGCGGGGGTGAAGGAAACATTCAGTACTTC

abundance: NA
d_gene: NA
len: 12
j_gene: TRBJ2-3
v_gene: TRBV6-1
CDR3aa: CASSESSITQYF
CDR3nt: TGTGCCAGTAGCGAATCCAGTATTACGCAGTATTTT

abundance: few
d_gene: TRBD1
len: 15
j_gene: TRBJ2-5
v_gene: TRBV11-2
CDR3aa: CANSPGTVGQETQYF
CDR3nt: TGTGCTAACAGCCCTGGGACAGTTGGACAAGAGACCCAGTACTTC

abundance: once
d_gene: NA
len: 15
j_gene: TRBJ2-2
v_gene: TRBV5-1
CDR3aa: CASSPGSANTGELFF
CDR3nt: TGCGCCAGCAGCCCCGGGTCTGCGAACACCGGTGAGCTGTTTTTT

abundance: NA
d_gene: TRBD1
len: 16
j_gene: TRBJ1-2
v_gene: TRBV6-5
CDR3aa: CSSSYSGTGQLGGYTF
CDR3nt: TGTTCCAGCAGTTACTCCGGGACAGGGCAGCTGGGTGGCTACACCTTC

abundance: many
d_gene: NA
len: 14
j_gene: TRBJ2-1
v_gene: TRBV6-1
CDR3aa: CASSGAAPYNEQFF
CDR3nt: TGTGCCAGCAGTGGAGCGGCCCCCTACAATGAGCAGTTCTTC

abundance: NA
d_gene: NA
len: 15
j_gene: TRBJ2-7
v_gene: TRBV5-8
CDR3aa: CASSSATRGGYEQYF
CDR3nt: TGTGCCAGCAGCTCGGCGACCAGGGGTGGCTACGAGCAGTACTTC

abundance: NA
d_gene: NA
len: 12
j_gene: TRBJ2-2
v_gene: TRBV5-4
CDR3aa: CAISSDTGELLF
CDR3nt: TGTGCCATTAGCTCAGACACCGGGGAGCTGTTATTT

abundance: many
d_gene: TRBD2
len: 15
j_gene: TRBJ2-3
v_gene: TRBV5-1
CDR3aa: CASSSLAGEADTQYF
CDR3nt: TGCGCCAGCAGCTCCTTAGCGGGAGAAGCAGATACGCAGTATTTT

abundance: NA
d_gene: TRBD1
len: 13
j_gene: TRBJ1-1
v_gene: TRBV7-9
CDR3aa: CASRDRDGTEVFF
CDR3nt: TGTGCCAGTCGGGACAGGGACGGCACTGAAGTTTTCTTT

abundance: NA
d_gene: TRBD2
len: 15
j_gene: TRBJ2-1
v_gene: TRBV6-5
CDR3aa: CASSLSGGPMNEQLF
CDR3nt: TGTGCCAGCAGTCTATCGGGGGGGCCTATGAATGAGCAGTTATTC

abundance: NA
d_gene: TRBD2
len: 15
j_gene: TRBJ2-1
v_gene: TRBV12-3/TRBV12-4
CDR3aa: CASSRLAGVVETQFF
CDR3nt: TGTGCCAGCAGCAGGCTAGCGGGAGTGGTGGAGACACAGTTCTTC

abundance: NA
d_gene: NA
len: 12
j_gene: TRBJ1-5
v_gene: TRBV7-9
CDR3aa: CASSPSNQARHF
CDR3nt: TGTGCCAGCAGCCCTTCCAATCAGGCCCGGCATTTT

abundance: NA
d_gene: NA
len: 14
j_gene: TRBJ2-5
v_gene: TRBV12-3/TRBV12-4
CDR3aa: CASGLPGHRETQYF
CDR3nt: TGTGCCAGCGGTCTACCGGGCCATCGAGAGACCCAGTACTTC

abundance: NA
d_gene: NA
len: 18
j_gene: TRBJ1-5
v_gene: TRBV6-6
CDR3aa: CASSYFGWGHNTNQPQDF
CDR3nt: TGTGCCAGCAGTTACTTCGGGTGGGGACATAATACCAATCAGCCCCAGGATTTT

abundance: NA
d_gene: NA
len: 17
j_gene: TRBJ2-1
v_gene: TRBV11-2
CDR3aa: CASSTMLVGTFVNEHFF
CDR3nt: TGTGCTAGCAGCACCATGCTAGTGGGGACGTTTGTCAATGAGCACTTCTTC